What follows are 21 T cell receptor beta chains derived from one specimen sequenced in a study of blood T cell repertoires in COVID-19. Measured with immunoSEQ multiplex PCR; TCRdb has only the in-frame clones, and not every one. The table has fewer than 90,000 clones, roughly 78% seen once; the top ten hold roughly an eighth. Input material: peripheral blood. These receptors came from an elderly woman with acute or convalescent COVID-19.

There are many counts of this clone. This chain uses TRBV4-2 with TRBJ1-2, with D possibly matching TRBD1 (5 bases). This CDR3 has 15 residues. Germline assignment: CDR1 LGHNA and CDR2 YNFKEQ. Trimming stripped 0 bases from V and 4 bases from J, with 12 bases between. The CDR3 sequence: CASSQDPGQFYGYTF. The DNA for the CDR3 is TGTGCCAGCAGCCAAGATCCCGGACAATTCTATGGCTACACCTTC.

This rearrangement joins TRBV15 to TRBJ1-1, with 7 bases lining up with TRBD1. The CDR3 covers 17 residues. Trimming cost V 1 base and J 4 bases; bases outside gene matches: 12. In germline, CDR1 is LNHNV, CDR2 YYDKDF (reference sequence). The CDR3 loop reads CATSRGSRGLGGTEAFF. Written as DNA, the CDR3 is TGTGCCACCAGCAGAGGCTCAAGGGGGCTCGGTGGCACTGAAGCTTTCTTT.

This CDR3 reads CASSVDTGHGYNSPLHF. DNA for the CDR3: TGTGCCAGCAGCGTAGATACAGGGCATGGCTATAATTCACCCCTCCACTTT. This chain connects TRBV9 to TRBJ1-6, with TRBD1 as a possible D gene (6 bases). The CDR3 is made up of 17 amino acids. The ends were cut back, 0 bases at V and 3 bases at J, with 13 bases in the middle. Germline CDR1 SGDLS, CDR2 YYNGEE.

The genes are TRBV3-1 (or the pseudogene TRBV3-2) and TRBJ2-5, with TRBD2 matching over 10 bases. Germline CDR1 is LGHDT and CDR2 is YNNKEL (reference sequence). The V segment lost 6 bases and the J segment 3 bases; nucleotides outside the gene matches: 10. The CDR3 spans 16 residues. The CDR3: CASSRGGGTSEETQYF. CDR3 sequence (DNA): TGTGCCAGCAGTCGCGGAGGAGGGACTAGCGAAGAGACCCAGTACTTC.

V and J are TRBV3-1 (or the pseudogene TRBV3-2) and TRBJ2-7; weak D call: TRBD2 (6 bases). Germline CDR1 LGHDT, CDR2 YNNKEL (reference sequence). CDR3 size: 17 residues. The germline V and J ends were trimmed by 1 base and 4 bases, with 20 bases remaining between them. The CDR3 spells CASSQGTIRDWPYEQYF. Written as DNA, the CDR3 is TGTGCCAGCAGCCAAGGCACGATAAGGGACTGGCCATACGAGCAGTACTTC.

This clone was seen a handful of times. The rearrangement links TRBV5-1 to TRBJ1-5; a weak D match, TRBD1 (5 bases). The CDR3 covers 14 residues. The germline V gene has CDR1 SGHRS and CDR2 YFSETQ. V gave up 2 bases and J gave up 7 bases, with 13 bases separating them. CDR3 nucleotide sequence: TGCGCCAGCAGCTTTACTGGGCAGGGCCAGCCCCAGCATTTT. This gives the protein CASSFTGQGQPQHF.

This clone has only one observation. The J gene is TRBJ2-2, the V gene TRBV30, with D tentatively TRBD1 (6 bases). Germline CDR1 reads GTSNPN; CDR2 reads SVGIG (reference sequence). This CDR3 spans 14 amino acids. Trimming left V 5 bases short and J 4 bases short, with 14 bases between. CDR3 sequence: CAWARTVPTGELFF. The CDR3 nucleotides are TGTGCCTGGGCGAGGACAGTACCCACCGGGGAGCTGTTTTTT. The full variable domain, rest sourced from reference TRBV30 and TRBJ2-2, is SQTIHQWPATLVQPVGSPLSLECTVEGTSNPNLYWYRQAAGRGLQLLFYSVGIGQISSEVPQNLSASRPQDRQFILSSKKLLLSDSGFYLCAWARTVPTGELFFGEGSRLTVL.

This sequence joins TRBV7-2 and TRBJ2-7; 8 bases align to TRBD1. The V gene end was trimmed by 6 bases and the J gene end by 4 bases; junction bases not matched to a gene: 8. This CDR3 region has 14 residues. Germline CDR1 is SGHTA and CDR2 is FQGNSA. The CDR3 sequence: CASRRGQVDYEQYF. The CDR3 DNA reads as TGTGCCAGCAGGCGGGGACAGGTAGATTACGAGCAGTACTTC. Variable domain in full (rest from reference TRBV7-2 and TRBJ2-7): GAGVSQSPSNKVTEKGKDVELRCDPISGHTALYWYRQSLGQGLEFLIYFQGNSAPDKSGLPSDRFSAERTGGSVSTLTIQRTQQEDSAVYLCASRRGQVDYEQYFGPGTRLTVT.

The chain combines TRBV5-5 with TRBJ1-3, with D possibly being TRBD1 (6 bases). V was clipped by 4 bases and J by 2 bases, with 13 bases between them. Germline values: CDR1 SGHKS, CDR2 YYEKEE (reference sequence). The CDR3 spans 15 residues. For the CDR3, the DNA is TGTGCCAGCAGCCGCTCACAGGGACCTGGAAACACCATATATTTT. Translating it yields CASSRSQGPGNTIYF. The entire variable domain, with the rest obtained from reference TRBV5-5 and TRBJ1-3, is as follows: DAGVTQSPTHLIKTRGQQVTLRCSPISGHKSVSWYQQVLGQGPQFIFQYYEKEERGRGNFPDRFSARQFPNYSSELNVNALLLGDSALYLCASSRSQGPGNTIYFGEGSWLTVV.

This clone appeared a few times. At the DNA level, this CDR3 is encoded by other sequences in the same sample as well. The chain combines TRBV6-2 or TRBV6-3 with TRBJ2-5, with D uncertain. Per germline, CDR1 MNHEY and CDR2 SVGEGT. CDR3 length: 12 residues. V lost 0 bases and J 4 bases, leaving 3 bases between the germline ends. The DNA of the CDR3 is TGTGCCAGCAGTTACTCGCGAGAGACCCAGTACTTC. Translating gives CASSYSRETQYF.

This sequence joins TRBV18 and TRBJ1-2; D gene uncertain. Germline lookup yields CDR1 KGHSH and CDR2 LQKENI. The CDR3 contains 13 residues. Trimming removed 6 bases from V and 8 bases from J, with 16 bases in between. This CDR3 reads CASSPGTAEGYTF. CDR3 DNA sequence: TGTGCCAGCTCCCCCGGAACAGCGGAAGGCTACACCTTC.

The J gene is TRBJ1-2, the V gene TRBV6-1; D unresolved. CDR3 length: 12 residues. V lost 3 bases, J lost 6 bases, and 8 bases lay in between. Germline values: CDR1 MNHNS, CDR2 SASEGT. The CDR3 DNA reads as TGTGCCAGCAGTGACCCTACCCATGGCTACACCTTC. This codes for CASSDPTHGYTF.

This clone was counted only a few times. The rearrangement uses TRBV19 and TRBJ2-5; D is unresolved. Looked up from germline, CDR1 is LNHDA and CDR2 is SQIVND (reference sequence). This CDR3 comprises 13 residues. With 0 bases removed from V and 3 bases from J, the gap between germline ends came to 5 bases. The CDR3 DNA sequence: TGTGCCAGTAGTATAGAATTAAAAGAGACCCAGTACTTC. This translates into CASSIELKETQYF.

The chain recombines TRBV21-1 with TRBJ2-2; TRBD2 is the table's D call, not checked against the DNA. TRBV21-1 is tagged as a pseudogene. The CDR3 consists of 17 residues. The DNA of the CDR3 is TGTGCCAGCAGCGGGCTAGCGGGGGCCGGGGGCACCGGGGAGCTGTTTTTT. It is translated as CASSGLAGAGGTGELFF.

The V and J genes are TRBV6-5 and TRBJ2-6; D uncertain. Germline V CDR1 and CDR2: MNHEY, SVGAGI. The CDR3 is 16 residues long. Trimming cost V 2 bases and J 0 bases, with 8 bases left between them. The CDR3 protein is CASSYNINSGANVLTF. CDR3 nucleotides: TGTGCCAGCAGTTACAATATAAACTCTGGGGCCAACGTCCTGACTTTC.

The CDR3 loop is CASSLAGPSGNTIYF. CDR3 nucleotides: TGTGCCAGCAGCTTGGCAGGGCCCTCTGGAAACACCATATATTTT. The chain employs TRBV5-6 and TRBJ1-3, with D tentatively TRBD1 (5 bases). Germline V gives CDR1 SGHDT, CDR2 YYEEEE. V was trimmed by 0 bases and J by 0 bases, leaving 7 bases between them. The CDR3 totals 15 residues.

This clone was seen a handful of times. This sequence joins TRBV5-1 and TRBJ2-5; TRBD2 is a possible D gene (5 bases). Looked up from germline, CDR1 is SGHRS and CDR2 is YFSETQ. V was pared by 4 bases and J by 2 bases, with 15 bases between. This CDR3 has 15 residues. The CDR3 bases are TGCGCCAGCAGCCGGGGTTCCGGGCTGCAAGAGACCCAGTACTTC. This gives the protein CASSRGSGLQETQYF.

This clone came up a few times. The genes are TRBV7-2 and TRBJ2-1, with D possibly matching TRBD2 (5 bases). The germline V gene encodes CDR1 SGHTA and CDR2 FQGNSA. Trimming pared 3 bases from V and 4 bases from J, leaving 13 bases between. The CDR3 has 15 residues. CDR3: CASSFGLARYNEQFF. The CDR3 bases are TGTGCCAGCAGCTTCGGCCTAGCAAGGTACAATGAGCAGTTCTTC.

V is TRBV9 and J is TRBJ1-1; 11 bases match TRBD1. The V segment lost 2 bases and the J segment 3 bases; nucleotides outside the gene matches: 3. Germline V gives CDR1 SGDLS, CDR2 YYNGEE. CDR3 length: 15 residues. The CDR3 loop is CASSVGTGGYTEAFF. The CDR3 coding sequence is TGTGCCAGCAGCGTTGGGACAGGGGGTTACACTGAAGCTTTCTTT.

This clone was counted only a few times. The CDR3 DNA is TGTGCCACCAGCAGACCCCGACAGGAGCGCGTACTCGCTGAAGCTTTCTTT. Its protein product is CATSRPRQERVLAEAFF. The chain recombines TRBV15 with TRBJ1-1; possible D gene TRBD1, 6 bases. The V gene lost 2 bases and the J gene lost 6 bases, with 22 bases spanning the gap. Germline CDR1 is LNHNV and CDR2 is YYDKDF (reference sequence). CDR3 length: 17 amino acids.

The rearrangement joins TRBV5-4 to TRBJ2-5; 8 nucleotides align to TRBD2. Germline loops: CDR1 SGHNT, CDR2 YYREEE (reference sequence). The CDR3 spans 15 residues. V lost 1 base and J lost 1; bases outside the gene matches: 3. Written as DNA, the CDR3 is TGTGCCAGCAGCTTGTCCAGCGGGGGCCAAGAGACCCAGTACTTC. This sequence encodes CASSLSSGGQETQYF.